A single sample gave rise to the 9 T cell receptor beta chains below, sequenced in a study of beta chain features in type 1 diabetes. Study-level findings and limits: There was a moderate but significant shortening of TCRB CDR3s in all four CD4+ subsets of Type 1 diabetes patients.

All of the isolated RNA was reverse transcribed, so expressed TCRB transcripts were sequenced. Method: immunoSEQ multiplex PCR; TCRdb's copy keeps in-frame clones and lacks some. The table shows hundreds of thousands of clones, with about 12% occurring only once. These receptors' antigens are unknown. The material sequenced was naive CD4+ T cells from blood. The receptor set was obtained from a woman under 30 with type 1 diabetes.

The sample holds a few counts of this clone. The chain recombines TRBV19 with TRBJ1-1, with D maybe TRBD1 (6 bases). The ends were cut back, 4 bases at V and 0 bases at J, with 12 bases in the middle. This CDR3 region has 15 residues. The germline V gene has CDR1 LNHDA and CDR2 SQIVND (reference sequence). This CDR3 is CASSRHRVMNTEAFF. CDR3 in DNA: TGTGCCAGTAGTAGACACAGGGTCATGAACACTGAAGCTTTCTTT.

The chain recombines TRBV15 with TRBJ1-2; perhaps TRBD1 as D (6 bases). CDR3 size: 17 residues. Trimming removed 3 bases from V and 8 bases from J, with 25 bases in between. Germline V gives CDR1 LNHNV, CDR2 YYDKDF (reference sequence). CDR3 DNA sequence: TGTGCCACCAGCAGGACCTCTACCGCCGGGACACTTTCGGGCTACACCTTC. Translation gives CATSRTSTAGTLSGYTF.

This clone showed up just a few times. In DNA, the CDR3 is TGTGCCAGCAGCCATCCGGGGACAGGGACTCTCTCTGGAAACACCATATATTTT. It translates to CASSHPGTGTLSGNTIYF. The chain combines TRBV4-2 with TRBJ1-3, with TRBD1 matching over 9 bases. V dropped 3 bases and J dropped 0; count of bases not matched to a gene: 9. CDR3 length: 18 residues. Germline-derived CDR1 and CDR2 are LGHNA and YNFKEQ.

This chain connects TRBV27 to TRBJ2-3; D is possibly TRBD2 (6 bases). The CDR3 has 18 amino acids. Looked up from germline, CDR1 is MNHEY and CDR2 is SMNVEV (reference sequence). Trimming pared 5 bases from V and 4 bases from J, leaving 25 bases between. This CDR3 is CASSPTLITRGIADTQYF. CDR3 in DNA: TGTGCCAGCAGTCCTACTCTCATTACGCGGGGAATCGCAGATACGCAGTATTTT.

In its sample, this clone was seen a few times. V is TRBV18 and J is TRBJ2-5, with D possibly TRBD2 on 6 matching bases. The CDR3 extends over 15 amino acids. Germline CDR1 is KGHSH and CDR2 is LQKENI. Deletions cut 2 bases from V and 5 bases from J, with 15 bases between. For the CDR3, the DNA is TGTGCCAGCTCACCATTCAAGACGGCGGGGGAGACCCAGTACTTC. This translates into CASSPFKTAGETQYF.

This clone was detected a few times. This sample includes further DNA sequences coding for the same CDR3. This chain links TRBV29-1 with TRBJ1-1; D is possibly TRBD1 (5 bases). CDR1 is SQVTM, CDR2 ANQGSEA, per germline. V lost 7 bases and J 1 base, leaving 7 bases between the germline ends. CDR3 length equals 11 residues. CDR3 sequence: CSAGQNTEAFF. DNA for the CDR3: TGCAGCGCTGGACAGAACACTGAAGCTTTCTTT.

This clone has more than one count but fewer than ten. V is TRBV5-4 and J is TRBJ1-2, with 7 bases fitting TRBD1. Germline V gene lookup returns CDR1 SGHNT and CDR2 YYREEE (reference sequence). V lost 4 bases to trimming and J lost 4 bases; unmatched junction nucleotides: 10. The CDR3 consists of 15 residues. Here the CDR3 reads CASSGGRTGVYGYTF. The CDR3 nucleotides read TGTGCCAGCAGCGGGGGGAGGACAGGCGTCTATGGCTACACCTTC.

The genes are TRBV7-2 and TRBJ2-7; D is perhaps TRBD2 (5 bases). Deletions cut 0 bases from V and 8 bases from J, with 11 bases between. Germline CDR1 SGHTA, CDR2 FQGNSA. The CDR3 length is 13 residues. The DNA of the CDR3 is TGTGCCAGCAGCTTAGCCAGACGGGAACAGCAGTACTTC. Amino acids: CASSLARREQQYF.

The gene calls are TRBV4-3 and TRBJ2-5; maybe TRBD1 (6 bases). The germline gives CDR1 LGHNA, CDR2 YSLEER. The CDR3 totals 14 residues. Trimming took off 1 base at V and 5 bases at J, with 11 bases between the two ends. The CDR3, as DNA: TGCGCCAGCAGCCAAGTGGGGGCCATGGAGACCCAGTACTTC. Translation: CASSQVGAMETQYF.